A single sample gave rise to the 26 T cell receptor beta chains below, sequenced in a study of CD8+ T cells in alopecia areata. The sequencing template was cDNA reverse transcribed from extracted RNA. Libraries were prepared by immunoSEQ multiplex PCR; TCRdb keeps only in-frame clonotypes and omits some of them. The table records 150,000 to 200,000 clones, approximately 57% of them present only once. Regarding treatment: oral pan-JAK inhibitor, 5-10 mg twice daily. The source was CD4+ T cells sorted from blood, collected at week 24, from a patient treated with tofacitinib. Receptors originate from a human donor with alopecia areata.

The gene calls are TRBV5-1 and TRBJ2-1; TRBD2 agrees at 8 bases. Looked up from germline, CDR1 is SGHRS and CDR2 is YFSETQ. CDR3 length: 17 amino acids. J gave up 0 bases and V 0 bases, and 5 bases lay outside the gene matches. CDR3 in amino acids: CASSLETSAGSYNEQFF. CDR3 bases: TGCGCCAGCAGCTTGGAGACTAGCGCAGGCTCCTACAATGAGCAGTTCTTC.

This clone was counted a few times. J is TRBJ1-6 and V is TRBV30; tentatively, D is TRBD1 (5 bases). Germline V gene sequence: CDR1 GTSNPN, CDR2 SVGIG (reference sequence). Trimming cost V 3 bases and J 9 bases, with 15 bases left between them. There are 14 residues in the CDR3. The CDR3 sequence is CAWRARGFGSPLHF. The DNA of the CDR3 is TGTGCCTGGAGAGCCCGGGGGTTCGGTTCACCCCTCCACTTT.

The chain is built from TRBV4-1 and TRBJ1-6, with D possibly TRBD1 on 5 matching bases. The germline CDR1 and CDR2 sequences are MGHRA and YSYEKL. The CDR3 is 18 amino acids. Between the trimmed V and J ends, which lost 0 bases and 8 bases, there was a span of 20 bases. CDR3 in amino acids: CASSQEGGSTAGYSPLHF. In DNA form, the CDR3 reads TGCGCCAGCAGCCAAGAGGGGGGAAGCACAGCGGGCTATTCACCCCTCCACTTT.

The chain carries TRBV30 and TRBJ1-6; D gene ambiguous. This CDR3 contains 13 residues. The germline gives CDR1 GTSNPN, CDR2 SVGIG (reference sequence). V dropped 1 base and J dropped 6 bases, with 7 bases sitting between them. The DNA for the CDR3 is TGTGCCTGGAGTGAGAGAATTAATTCACCCCTCCACTTT. This translates into CAWSERINSPLHF.

As DNA, the CDR3 is TGCGCCAGCAGCCAAGATCCGACAGCCAAAAACATTCAGTACTTC. It yields the protein CASSQDPTAKNIQYF. The chain is built from TRBV4-1 and TRBJ2-4; the D is unclear. This CDR3 is built from 15 residues. The V gene's germline CDR1 is MGHRA and CDR2 YSYEKL. Trimming took 0 bases from V and 0 from J, leaving 6 bases between them.

This clone was counted between two and nine times. The chain employs TRBV15 and TRBJ2-7; D tentatively fits TRBD1 or TRBD2 (5 bases each). V lost 0 bases and J 2 bases, leaving 14 bases between the germline ends. This CDR3 comprises 16 residues. Germline V gene sequence: CDR1 LNHNV, CDR2 YYDKDF (reference sequence). CDR3 bases: TGTGCCACCAGCAGAGAAACGGGGCCAGGTCCCTACGAGCAGTACTTC. This gives the protein CATSRETGPGPYEQYF.

J is TRBJ2-3 and V is TRBV29-1, with TRBD1 as a possible D gene (6 bases). Trimming shortened V by 7 bases and J by 3 bases, and 11 bases separated the two germline ends. The CDR3 is made up of 12 amino acids. Germline-derived CDR1 and CDR2 are SQVTM and ANQGSEA. The CDR3 DNA reads as TGCAGCGATCGGACAGATACAGATACGCAGTATTTT. Its translation: CSDRTDTDTQYF.

A few counts support this clone. This chain connects TRBV7-8 to TRBJ2-5; D unclear. The CDR3 has 13 residues. Trimming pared 5 bases from V and 5 bases from J, leaving 12 bases between. Germline V gives CDR1 SGHVS, CDR2 FQNEAQ. The CDR3 loop reads CASSPPALETQYF. The CDR3 region has the DNA TGTGCCAGCAGCCCACCGGCGCTGGAGACCCAGTACTTC.

V gene TRBV27 combines with J gene TRBJ1-5, with D possibly matching TRBD1 (5 bases). This CDR3 comprises 14 residues. The V end lost 4 bases, the J end lost 4 bases, and 11 bases lay between the germline ends. Per the germline V gene, CDR1 is MNHEY and CDR2 is SMNVEV (reference sequence). As DNA, the CDR3 is TGTGCCAGCAGTTATGTGGGGGGGAATCAGCCCCAGCATTTT. Protein sequence: CASSYVGGNQPQHF.

J is TRBJ1-1 and V is TRBV29-1; possibly TRBD1 for D (5 bases). Trimming removed 0 bases at V and 6 bases at J, with 17 bases between. The CDR3 has 15 residues. Germline-derived CDR1 and CDR2 are SQVTM and ANQGSEA. For the CDR3, the DNA is TGCAGCGTTGAAGACCCTCGACAGAACTCGGCTGAAGCTTTCTTT. It translates to CSVEDPRQNSAEAFF. The variable domain in full, completed from reference TRBV29-1 and TRBJ1-1, reads SAVISQKPSRDICQRGTSLTIQCQVDSQVTMMFWYRQQPGQSLTLIATANQGSEATYESGFVIDKFPISRPNLTFSTLTVSNMSPEDSSIYLCSVEDPRQNSAEAFFGQGTRLTVV.

In this sample, this clone turned up once. The chain uses TRBV9 and TRBJ2-1; 7 bases are shared with TRBD1. The germline V gene has CDR1 SGDLS and CDR2 YYNGEE. This CDR3 contains 18 residues. V lost 0 bases, J lost 8 bases, and 17 bases stayed unmatched. CDR3 nucleotide sequence: TGTGCCAGCAGCGTAGCGCCAAGCGCCAGGACAGGAAGGGATGAGCAGTTCTTC. This encodes CASSVAPSARTGRDEQFF.

The chain links TRBV29-1 to TRBJ1-1, with 7 bases that match TRBD1. V shed 4 bases and J 2 bases; nucleotides not matched to a gene: 4. CDR3 length: 13 residues. In germline, CDR1 is SQVTM, CDR2 ANQGSEA. CDR3 nucleotides: TGCAGCGTTGCGGGACAGTATAACACTGAAGCTTTCTTT. Translation gives CSVAGQYNTEAFF.

In this sample, this clone turned up a few times. The J gene is TRBJ2-5, the V gene TRBV29-1; perhaps TRBD1 as D (6 bases). V dropped 2 bases and J dropped 5 bases, with 9 bases sitting between them. The CDR3 runs 12 residues. CDR1 is SQVTM, CDR2 ANQGSEA, per germline. CDR3 sequence: CSVESGVETQYF. CDR3 nucleotide sequence: TGCAGCGTTGAATCAGGGGTGGAGACCCAGTACTTC.

A few counts support this clone. V and J are TRBV4-2 and TRBJ2-3, with TRBD2 matching over 9 bases. CDR3 size: 18 residues. Trimming cost V 1 base and J 1 base; bases outside gene matches: 9. Germline CDR1 LGHNA, CDR2 YNFKEQ. The CDR3 nucleotides are TGTGCCAGCAGCCAAGCGTCGCGGGGGGGCCTTGGCACAGATACGCAGTATTTT. It is translated as CASSQASRGGLGTDTQYF.

This rearrangement joins TRBV30 to TRBJ2-2, with D hard to call. The CDR3 is 12 residues long. CDR1 and CDR2 (germline): GTSNPN, SVGIG (reference sequence). Deletions cut 0 bases from V and 14 bases from J, with 13 bases between. CDR3 residues: CAWSVRSSSLFF. CDR3 DNA sequence: TGTGCCTGGAGTGTACGGAGTAGCAGTCTGTTTTTT.

CDR3: CSGMDRTREQYF. CDR3 sequence (DNA): TGCAGCGGGATGGACAGAACACGCGAGCAGTACTTC. This sequence joins TRBV29-1 and TRBJ2-7, with TRBD1 as a possible D gene (6 bases). The germline gives CDR1 SQVTM, CDR2 ANQGSEA. The CDR3 is made up of 12 amino acids. Trimming removed 7 bases from V and 6 bases from J, with 16 bases in between.

V gene TRBV10-3 combines with J gene TRBJ1-1; D is ambiguous. Germline assignment: CDR1 ENHRY and CDR2 SYGVKD. This CDR3 has 14 residues. The ends were cut back, 4 bases at V and 3 bases at J, with 12 bases in the middle. The CDR3 region is CAISGRQKDTEAFF. The CDR3 DNA sequence: TGTGCCATCAGTGGGCGGCAGAAGGACACTGAAGCTTTCTTT.

A remark on this clone: The sample carries other DNA sequences with the same CDR3. The chain is built from TRBV7-9 and TRBJ2-5; unclear D gene. This CDR3 is 11 amino acids long. The ends were cut back, 4 bases at V and 5 bases at J, with 5 bases in the middle. From germline, CDR1 is SEHNR and CDR2 FQNEAQ (reference sequence). The CDR3 sequence is CASSSSETQYF. The CDR3 DNA sequence: TGTGCCAGCAGCTCGAGTGAGACCCAGTACTTC.

This clone has only a few counts. The CDR3 reads CAISDGLAGANEQFF. CDR3 in DNA: TGTGCCATCAGTGACGGACTAGCGGGGGCCAATGAGCAGTTCTTC. V and J are TRBV10-3 and TRBJ2-1; 13 bases line up with TRBD2. J was trimmed by 6 bases and V by 3 bases; bases with no gene match: 2. Germline assignment: CDR1 ENHRY and CDR2 SYGVKD. There are 15 residues in the CDR3.

The J gene is TRBJ2-2, the V gene TRBV7-8; D gene uncertain. This CDR3 is built from 13 residues. Trimming removed 11 bases from V and 1 base from J, with 11 bases in between. Germline CDR1 is SGHVS and CDR2 is FQNEAQ. The CDR3 region is CAGSNKNTGELFF. The CDR3 DNA is TGTGCCGGGTCAAACAAGAACACCGGGGAGCTGTTTTTT. The whole variable domain, filled in from reference TRBV7-8 and TRBJ2-2, reads GAGVSQSPRYKVAKRGQDVALRCDPISGHVSLFWYQQALGQGPEFLTYFQNEAQLDKSGLPSDRFFAERPEGSVSTLKIQRTQQEDSAVYLCAGSNKNTGELFFGEGSRLTVL.

This clone was detected a few times. The J gene is TRBJ1-2, the V gene TRBV5-6; TRBD1 matches 11 bases. Germline CDR1 and CDR2: SGHDT and YYEEEE. The CDR3 covers 14 residues. Losses at the gene ends were 4 bases for V and 8 bases for J; bases not matched to a gene: 7. Here the CDR3 reads CASSRRDRGTGYTF. The CDR3 region has the DNA TGTGCCAGCAGCCGCCGGGACAGGGGGACGGGCTACACCTTC.

This rearrangement joins TRBV5-1 to TRBJ2-3, with TRBD1 as a possible D gene (5 bases). The CDR3 contains 14 residues. V was clipped by 2 bases and J by 2 bases, with 9 bases between them. Germline CDR1 reads SGHRS; CDR2 reads YFSETQ. The CDR3 DNA reads as TGCGCCAGCAGCTTAAGGGGCAACACAGATACGCAGTATTTT. Translated: CASSLRGNTDTQYF. The complete variable domain, with remaining parts taken from reference TRBV5-1 and TRBJ2-3, reads KAGVTQTPRYLIKTRGQQVTLSCSPISGHRSVSWYQQTPGQGLQFLFEYFSETQRNKGNFPGRFSGRQFSNSRSEMNVSTLELGDSALYLCASSLRGNTDTQYFGPGTRLTVL.

This clone appeared a single time. The CDR3 reads CAWKSSYEQYF. The CDR3 DNA sequence: TGTGCCTGGAAGTCATCCTACGAGCAGTACTTC. The chain joins TRBV30 to TRBJ2-7; D not resolved. CDR3 length: 11 residues. V lost 4 bases to trimming and J lost 1 base, with 5 bases between them. Germline lookup yields CDR1 GTSNPN and CDR2 SVGIG (reference sequence).

This chain uses TRBV7-9 with TRBJ2-5, with D hard to call. V lost 5 bases and J 1 base, leaving 20 bases between the germline ends. The germline CDR1 and CDR2 sequences are SEHNR and FQNEAQ (reference sequence). The CDR3 runs 17 residues. The CDR3 DNA reads as TGTGCCAGCAGCGGCGGCCCCGGAGCAGCCTCCCAAGAGACCCAGTACTTC. Its translation: CASSGGPGAASQETQYF.

This clone was recorded a few times. This chain connects TRBV30 to TRBJ2-1; 7 nucleotides agree with TRBD1. Trimming removed 8 bases from V and 5 bases from J; junction bases left unmatched: 9. CDR3 length: 13 residues. Germline CDR1 is GTSNPN and CDR2 is SVGIG (reference sequence). This CDR3 is CARQGQWDNEQFF. The DNA of the CDR3 is TGTGCCCGCCAGGGACAGTGGGACAATGAGCAGTTCTTC.

The rearrangement joins TRBV5-6 to TRBJ2-7; D possibly corresponds to TRBD1 (6 bases). Trimming removed 6 bases from V and 4 bases from J, with 29 bases in between. This CDR3 has 18 amino acids. The V gene's germline CDR1 is SGHDT and CDR2 YYEEEE. This CDR3 is CASKPFEDSPGGIYEQYF. In DNA, the CDR3 is TGTGCCAGCAAGCCTTTTGAGGACAGCCCAGGTGGAATTTACGAGCAGTACTTC. The whole variable domain, remainder taken from reference TRBV5-6 and TRBJ2-7, is DAGVTQSPTHLIKTRGQQVTLRCSPKSGHDTVSWYQQALGQGPQFIFQYYEEEERQRGNFPDRFSGHQFPNYSSELNVNALLLGDSALYLCASKPFEDSPGGIYEQYFGPGTRLTVT.